Listed below are T cell receptor beta chains from one sample, sequenced in a study of blood T cells in healthy people across ages. TCRdb re-called the 5' RACE reads through MiXCR, storing one row per CDR3 protein. The table records around 650,000 distinct CDR3 sequences, roughly 43% of them present only once. Source material: blood. The receptors were sampled from a man older than 75 in good health. Both conserved end residues are part of each CDR3. The order of the fields is CDR3 length, V gene, clone size, D gene, J gene, CDR3 protein, CDR3 DNA. A D gene is named only where the DNA matches it firmly. The listing skips clone size in some rows; elsewhere it reads once, few, many or a size class.

length: 15
V: TRBV7-2
size: few
D: NA
J: TRBJ2-5
CDR3: CASSWEGGLGETQYF
DNA: TGTGCCAGCAGCTGGGAGGGGGGCTTGGGAGAGACCCAGTACTTC

length: 11
V: TRBV4-3
size: few
D: TRBD1
J: TRBJ1-2
CDR3: CASSSQGGYTF
DNA: TGCGCCAGCAGCTCACAGGGGGGCTACACCTTC

length: 17
V: TRBV4-1
size: NA
D: NA
J: TRBJ1-5
CDR3: CASSQDALGVSNQPQHF
DNA: TGCGCCAGCAGCCAAGATGCCCTGGGGGTTAGCAATCAGCCCCAGCATTTT

length: 18
V: TRBV15
size: NA
D: TRBD2
J: TRBJ2-1
CDR3: CATSRGGGGLAGAREQFF
DNA: TGTGCCACCAGCAGAGGGGGAGGGGGACTAGCGGGCGCTCGTGAGCAGTTCTTC

length: 14
V: TRBV30
size: many
D: TRBD1
J: TRBJ2-7
CDR3: CASRTGQRPYEQYF
DNA: TGTGCCTCTAGGACAGGGCAAAGACCCTACGAGCAGTACTTC

length: 14
V: TRBV9
size: once
D: NA
J: TRBJ1-4
CDR3: CASSIRGGNEKLFF
DNA: TGTGCCAGCAGCATCAGGGGTGGTAATGAAAAACTGTTTTTT

length: 16
V: TRBV15
size: NA
D: NA
J: TRBJ2-1
CDR3: CATSRDLAAGLDEQFF
DNA: TGTGCCACCAGCAGGGACCTTGCGGCGGGTTTGGATGAGCAGTTCTTC

length: 15
V: TRBV20-1
size: NA
D: TRBD1
J: TRBJ2-1
CDR3: CSARIGQGDYNEQFF
DNA: TGCAGTGCTAGAATCGGACAGGGGGACTACAATGAGCAGTTCTTC

length: 14
V: TRBV20-1
size: once
D: NA
J: TRBJ2-5
CDR3: CSADSGPRMETQYF
DNA: TGCAGTGCTGACTCCGGGCCCCGAATGGAGACCCAGTACTTC

length: 15
V: TRBV6-2/TRBV6-3
size: NA
D: NA
J: TRBJ2-7
CDR3: CASSYREGTTTAQYF
DNA: TGTGCCAGCAGTTACCGCGAGGGGACAACAACCGCGCAGTACTTC

length: 16
V: TRBV20-1
size: NA
D: TRBD2
J: TRBJ2-1
CDR3: CSALRTSRPSYNEQFF
DNA: TGCAGTGCTTTACGGACTAGCAGGCCATCCTACAATGAGCAGTTCTTC

length: 13
V: TRBV10-1
size: NA
D: NA
J: TRBJ2-1
CDR3: CASSEVHYNEQFF
DNA: TGCGCCAGCAGTGAAGTCCATTACAATGAGCAGTTCTTC

length: 20
V: TRBV29-1
size: NA
D: NA
J: TRBJ2-1
CDR3: CSVDLLGEVGDGISYNEQFF
DNA: TGCAGCGTCGACCTTCTGGGGGAGGTCGGTGATGGGATCTCCTACAATGAGCAGTTCTTC

length: 15
V: TRBV6-2/TRBV6-3
size: NA
D: NA
J: TRBJ1-5
CDR3: CASSFVGGVRQPQHF
DNA: TGTGCCAGCAGTTTTGTAGGGGGAGTTCGTCAGCCCCAGCATTTT

length: 13
V: TRBV28
size: few
D: NA
J: TRBJ2-1
CDR3: CASSVSGVNEQFF
DNA: TGTGCCAGCAGTGTATCAGGGGTCAATGAGCAGTTCTTC

length: 15
V: TRBV25-1
size: NA
D: TRBD1
J: TRBJ1-4
CDR3: CASRRQGIDNEKLFF
DNA: TGTGCCAGCAGGAGACAGGGAATCGATAATGAAAAACTGTTTTTT

length: 16
V: TRBV7-8
size: many
D: NA
J: TRBJ2-5
CDR3: CASTTTPRGSRETQYF
DNA: TGTGCCAGCACCACGACCCCCCGGGGGTCACGAGAGACCCAGTACTTC

length: 15
V: TRBV4-2
size: NA
D: NA
J: TRBJ1-1
CDR3: CASSQTRRGNTEAFF
DNA: TGTGCCAGCAGCCAGACCCGCAGGGGAAACACTGAAGCTTTCTTT

length: 15
V: TRBV4-2
size: NA
D: TRBD2
J: TRBJ2-7
CDR3: CASSPDLAAHWEQYF
DNA: TGTGCCAGCAGCCCTGACCTAGCGGCGCATTGGGAGCAGTACTTC

length: 15
V: TRBV4-3
size: NA
D: NA
J: TRBJ2-5
CDR3: CASSQDYRAQETQYF
DNA: TGCGCCAGCAGCCAAGACTACAGAGCCCAAGAGACCCAGTACTTC

length: 16
V: TRBV6-5
size: NA
D: TRBD1
J: TRBJ1-4
CDR3: CASSYDRVAANEKLFF
DNA: TGTGCCAGCAGTTACGACAGGGTGGCGGCTAATGAAAAACTGTTTTTT

length: 13
V: TRBV7-2
size: NA
D: NA
J: TRBJ2-1
CDR3: CASSLTYVDEQFF
DNA: TGTGCCAGCAGCTTAACATACGTCGATGAGCAGTTCTTC

length: 16
V: TRBV4-1
size: NA
D: NA
J: TRBJ2-1
CDR3: CASSQEQDPQYNEQFF
DNA: TGCGCCAGCAGCCAAGAGCAGGATCCTCAGTACAATGAGCAGTTCTTC

length: 13
V: TRBV4-2
size: NA
D: TRBD1
J: TRBJ2-1
CDR3: CASSRSDRNEQFF
DNA: TGTGCCAGCAGCCGATCGGACAGGAATGAGCAGTTCTTC

length: 17
V: TRBV24-1
size: once
D: TRBD2
J: TRBJ2-5
CDR3: CATSDSKTSGRGNEQYF
DNA: TGTGCCACCAGTGATTCCAAGACTAGCGGAAGGGGAAATGAGCAGTACTTC

length: 15
V: TRBV9
size: NA
D: NA
J: TRBJ2-7
CDR3: CASSVAGTRNYEQYF
DNA: TGTGCCAGCAGCGTAGCGGGGACAAGGAACTACGAGCAGTACTTC

length: 17
V: TRBV20-1
size: many
D: NA
J: TRBJ2-1
CDR3: CSATRKAAVPLGNEQFF
DNA: TGCAGTGCTACGAGAAAAGCGGCAGTACCCCTGGGCAATGAGCAGTTCTTC

length: 14
V: TRBV9
size: NA
D: NA
J: TRBJ1-5
CDR3: CASSVEEGNQPQHF
DNA: TGTGCCAGCAGCGTAGAAGAGGGCAATCAGCCCCAGCATTTT

length: 13
V: TRBV28
size: few
D: NA
J: TRBJ2-2
CDR3: CASSLESTGELFF
DNA: TGTGCCAGCAGTTTAGAGTCCACCGGGGAGCTGTTTTTT

length: 17
V: TRBV7-6
size: NA
D: TRBD1
J: TRBJ1-2
CDR3: CASTNARTGGQIYGYTF
DNA: TGCGCCAGCACCAATGCTCGGACAGGGGGCCAGATCTATGGCTACACCTTC

length: 14
V: TRBV7-6
size: few
D: NA
J: TRBJ1-4
CDR3: CASSSNTGNEKLFF
DNA: TGTGCCAGCAGCTCCAACACAGGGAATGAAAAACTGTTTTTT

length: 13
V: TRBV20-1
size: many
D: NA
J: TRBJ2-4
CDR3: CSARSFGGNIQYF
DNA: TGCAGTGCTAGATCTTTTGGTGGAAACATTCAGTACTTC

length: 16
V: TRBV7-8
size: few
D: NA
J: TRBJ2-4
CDR3: CASSLIEQVPMNIQYF
DNA: TGTGCCAGCAGCTTGATCGAACAGGTCCCCATGAACATTCAGTACTTC

length: 15
V: TRBV7-2
size: few
D: TRBD1
J: TRBJ2-1
CDR3: CASSPGQGVTNEQFF
DNA: TGTGCCAGCAGCCCCGGACAGGGGGTAACGAATGAGCAGTTCTTC

length: 14
V: TRBV6-2/TRBV6-3
size: NA
D: TRBD2
J: TRBJ2-1
CDR3: CASVNPGLAGEQFF
DNA: TGTGCCAGCGTCAACCCCGGACTAGCGGGTGAGCAGTTCTTC

length: 14
V: TRBV3-1
size: once
D: NA
J: TRBJ1-2
CDR3: CASSRTDLNYGYTF
DNA: TGTGCCAGCAGCCGCACAGATCTAAACTATGGCTACACCTTC